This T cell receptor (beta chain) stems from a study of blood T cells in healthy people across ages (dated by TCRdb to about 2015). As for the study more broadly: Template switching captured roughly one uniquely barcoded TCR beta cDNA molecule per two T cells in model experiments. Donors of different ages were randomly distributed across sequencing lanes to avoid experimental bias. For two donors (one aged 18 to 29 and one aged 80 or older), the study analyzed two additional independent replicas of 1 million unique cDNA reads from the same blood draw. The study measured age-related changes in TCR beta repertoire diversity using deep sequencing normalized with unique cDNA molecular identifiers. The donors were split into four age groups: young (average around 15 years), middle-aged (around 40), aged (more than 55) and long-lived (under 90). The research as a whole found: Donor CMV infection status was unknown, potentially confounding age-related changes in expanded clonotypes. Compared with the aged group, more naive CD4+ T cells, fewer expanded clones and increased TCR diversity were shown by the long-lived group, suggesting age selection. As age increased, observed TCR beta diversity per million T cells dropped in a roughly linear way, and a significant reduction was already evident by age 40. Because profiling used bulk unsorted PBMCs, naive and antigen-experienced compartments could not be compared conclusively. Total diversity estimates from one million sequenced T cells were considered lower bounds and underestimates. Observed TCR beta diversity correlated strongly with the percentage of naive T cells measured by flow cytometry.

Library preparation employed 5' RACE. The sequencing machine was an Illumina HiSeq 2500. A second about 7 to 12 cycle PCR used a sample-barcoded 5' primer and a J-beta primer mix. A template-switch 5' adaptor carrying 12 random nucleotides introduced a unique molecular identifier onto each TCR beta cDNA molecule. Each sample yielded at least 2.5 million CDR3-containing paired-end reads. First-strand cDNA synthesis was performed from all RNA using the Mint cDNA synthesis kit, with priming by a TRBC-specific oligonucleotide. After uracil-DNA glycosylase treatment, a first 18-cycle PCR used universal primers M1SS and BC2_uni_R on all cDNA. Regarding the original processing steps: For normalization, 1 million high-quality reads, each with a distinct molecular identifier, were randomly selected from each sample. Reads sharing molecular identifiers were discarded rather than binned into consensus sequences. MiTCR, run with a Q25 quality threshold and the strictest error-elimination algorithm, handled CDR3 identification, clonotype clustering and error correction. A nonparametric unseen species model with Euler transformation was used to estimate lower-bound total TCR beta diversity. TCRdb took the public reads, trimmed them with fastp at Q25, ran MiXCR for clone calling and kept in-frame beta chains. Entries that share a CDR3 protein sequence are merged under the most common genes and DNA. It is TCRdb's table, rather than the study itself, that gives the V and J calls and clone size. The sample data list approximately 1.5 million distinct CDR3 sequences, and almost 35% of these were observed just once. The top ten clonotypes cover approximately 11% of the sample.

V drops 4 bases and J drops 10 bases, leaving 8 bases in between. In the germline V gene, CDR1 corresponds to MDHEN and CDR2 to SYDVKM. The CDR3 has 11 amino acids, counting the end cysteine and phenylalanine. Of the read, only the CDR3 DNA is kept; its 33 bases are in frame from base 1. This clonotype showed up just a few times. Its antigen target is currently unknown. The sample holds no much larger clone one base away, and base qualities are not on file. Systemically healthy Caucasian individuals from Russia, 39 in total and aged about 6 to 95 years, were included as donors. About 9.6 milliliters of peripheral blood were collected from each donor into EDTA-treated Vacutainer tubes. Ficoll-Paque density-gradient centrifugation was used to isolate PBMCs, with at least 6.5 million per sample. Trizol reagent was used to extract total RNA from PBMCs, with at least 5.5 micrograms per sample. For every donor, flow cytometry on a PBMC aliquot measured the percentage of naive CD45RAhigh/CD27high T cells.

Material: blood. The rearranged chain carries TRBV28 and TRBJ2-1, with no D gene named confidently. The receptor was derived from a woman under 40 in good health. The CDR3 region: CASSSYVEQFF. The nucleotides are TGTGCCAGCAGTTCTTATGTAGAGCAGTTCTTC.